This T cell receptor (beta chain) appears in the sequencing data of a study of PD-L1 blockade in urothelial cancer. The CDR3 extends over 16 amino acids. Looked up from germline, CDR1 is SGHNT and CDR2 is YYREEE (reference sequence). Trimming at V came to 0 bases and at J to 2 bases, leaving 3 bases not matched to a gene. The time point was: peripheral blood 6 weeks after treatment start. Assay used: immunoSEQ multiplex PCR; TCRdb lists only in-frame clones, some missing. The sample consists of about 110,000 clones, around 90% of them appearing once. The chain combines TRBV5-4 with TRBJ2-3, with 10 bases that match TRBD2. The source is a man aged 60-69 years with urothelial cancer. Material: PBMCs, obtained around atezolizumab (anti-PD-L1) treatment. The CDR3 DNA reads as TGTGCCAGCAGCTTGGGGACTAGCGGAATCACAGATACGCAGTATTTT. This gives the protein CASSLGTSGITDTQYF.